The 10 T cell receptor beta chains listed next were all sequenced from one sample in a study of cytomegalovirus exposure and HLA in healthy donors. The PCR employed 60 Vbeta primers together with 13 Jbeta primers. Measured with immunoSEQ multiplex PCR; TCRdb has only the in-frame clones, and not every one. This sample's table has 110,000 to 150,000 clones. Sequencing was done on a sample of PBMCs. The receptor source for this set is a male donor in good health and CMV-seronegative.

The chain has TRBV30 and TRBJ2-2; tentative D call: TRBD1 (6 bases). The CDR3 has 14 residues. Trimming took off 1 base at V and 6 bases at J, with 12 bases between the two ends. CDR1 is GTSNPN, CDR2 SVGIG, per germline (reference sequence). The CDR3 loop is CAWSASGAAGELFF. CDR3 DNA: TGTGCCTGGAGTGCCTCAGGGGCGGCCGGGGAGCTGTTTTTT.

V gene TRBV28 combines with J gene TRBJ1-4; no clear D. Germline V gives CDR1 MDHEN, CDR2 SYDVKM. The V end was cut by 6 bases, the J end by 8 bases, with 13 bases between. The CDR3 totals 13 residues. The CDR3 loop is CASSPPREEKLFF. The CDR3 DNA sequence: TGTGCCAGCAGCCCCCCCCGGGAAGAAAAACTGTTTTTT.

The chain employs TRBV2 and TRBJ2-5, with TRBD1 matching over 8 bases. Germline trimming cut 5 bases from V and 1 base from J; bases unmatched to any gene: 3. Germline CDR1 SNHLY, CDR2 FYNNEI. The CDR3 contains 14 residues. CDR3 sequence (DNA): TGTGCCAGCAGTTACAGGGGGGTCCAAGAGACCCAGTACTTC. Residues: CASSYRGVQETQYF.

This chain joins TRBV29-1 and TRBJ1-1; TRBD1 matches at 7 bases. With 6 bases clipped from V and 11 bases from J, the junction kept 9 bases outside the gene matches. From germline, CDR1 is SQVTM and CDR2 ANQGSEA. CDR3 length: 11 amino acids. This CDR3 is CSVDRLGGAFF. DNA of the CDR3: TGCAGCGTGGACAGGCTAGGAGGGGCTTTCTTT. The full variable domain, rest sourced from reference TRBV29-1 and TRBJ1-1, is SAVISQKPSRDICQRGTSLTIQCQVDSQVTMMFWYRQQPGQSLTLIATANQGSEATYESGFVIDKFPISRPNLTFSTLTVSNMSPEDSSIYLCSVDRLGGAFFGQGTRLTVV.

The chain carries TRBV5-4 and TRBJ1-2; 8 bases agree with TRBD1. Losses at the gene ends were 2 bases for V and 2 bases for J; bases not matched to a gene: 5. CDR3 length: 15 amino acids. Germline V CDR1 and CDR2: SGHNT, YYREEE (reference sequence). The CDR3 nucleotides read TGTGCCAGCAGCTTTGGGGACAGGAGGAACTATGGCTACACCTTC. It codes for CASSFGDRRNYGYTF.

V and J are TRBV7-3 and TRBJ1-6, with a tentative D call TRBD1 (5 bases). Germline lookup yields CDR1 SGHTA and CDR2 FQGTGA. The CDR3 is 15 residues long. The V end was cut by 2 bases, the J end by 5 bases, with 10 bases between. CDR3 DNA: TGTGCCAGCAGCTTATTGGGGGGGGATAATTCACCCCTCCACTTT. Translating it yields CASSLLGGDNSPLHF.

V usage is TRBV4-2 and J usage is TRBJ2-7; 11 bases match TRBD2. CDR3 size: 18 residues. Germline V lookup: CDR1 LGHNA, CDR2 YNFKEQ. The V gene end was trimmed by 3 bases and the J gene end by 2 bases; junction bases not matched to a gene: 12. CDR3 region: CASSHRDSSGGITYEQYF. CDR3 nucleotide sequence: TGTGCCAGCAGCCATCGGGATTCTAGCGGGGGGATAACCTACGAGCAGTACTTC.

The V gene is TRBV6-1, the J gene TRBJ1-2, with TRBD1 as a possible D gene (6 bases). Germline V gene sequence: CDR1 MNHNS, CDR2 SASEGT. The ends were cut back, 6 bases at V and 3 bases at J, with 14 bases in the middle. The CDR3 length is 14 residues. The CDR3 region has the DNA TGTGCCAGCAGCCATTTAAACAGGGACTATGGCTACACCTTC. Amino acid sequence: CASSHLNRDYGYTF.

The chain joins TRBV27 to TRBJ2-7; tentative D call: TRBD1 (6 bases). This CDR3 has 13 amino acids. Germline loops: CDR1 MNHEY, CDR2 SMNVEV (reference sequence). Between the trimmed V and J ends, which lost 5 bases and 2 bases, there was a span of 10 bases. CDR3 bases: TGTGCCAGCAGTCTTGGACAGACCTACGAGCAGTACTTC. Residues: CASSLGQTYEQYF.

The chain links TRBV18 to TRBJ2-7, with D possibly being TRBD2 (6 bases). Trimming took off 5 bases at V and 3 bases at J, with 17 bases between the two ends. Germline CDR1 is KGHSH and CDR2 is LQKENI. The CDR3 covers 15 residues. The DNA for the CDR3 is TGTGCCAGCTCATCCCGGGACTTGGAGAACTACGAGCAGTACTTC. Its protein is CASSSRDLENYEQYF. The whole variable domain, filled in from reference TRBV18 and TRBJ2-7, reads NAGVMQNPRHLVRRRGQEARLRCSPMKGHSHVYWYRQLPEEGLKFMVYLQKENIIDESGMPKERFSAEFPKEGPSILRIQQVVRGDSAAYFCASSSRDLENYEQYFGPGTRLTVT.